The 31 T cell receptor beta chains in this list originate from one sample, sequenced in a study of pediatric ulcerative colitis. The rectum was sampled with one to two pinch biopsies at colonoscopy. Data came from immunoSEQ multiplex PCR; TCRdb stores just in-frame clones and leaves some out. The data show 40,000 to 60,000 clones, more than 60% seen once. Material for sequencing was gut tissue. The source is a girl aged 5-17 years with moderate ulcerative colitis.

This clone appeared a few times. The chain has TRBV29-1 and TRBJ1-1; perhaps TRBD1 as D (6 bases). The CDR3 covers 14 residues. The V gene's germline CDR1 is SQVTM and CDR2 ANQGSEA. With 2 bases removed from V and 1 base from J, the gap between germline ends came to 11 bases. The CDR3 region has the DNA TGCAGCGTTGAAAAGGGGGGTCAGAACACTGAAGCTTTCTTT. The encoded protein is CSVEKGGQNTEAFF.

The chain has TRBV7-2 and TRBJ1-2, with D unresolved. V lost 1 base and J 10 bases, leaving 10 bases between the germline ends. The CDR3 is made up of 12 amino acids. Germline V gene data show CDR1 as SGHTA and CDR2 as FQGNSA. In nucleotides, the CDR3 is TGTGCCAGCAGCTTAGATCCGTTCCTCTACACCTTC. Translated, it gives CASSLDPFLYTF.

J is TRBJ2-1 and V is TRBV19; 13 bases match TRBD2. This CDR3 is built from 14 residues. Trimming took 6 bases from V and 8 from J; bases not matched to a gene: 4. Germline V gives CDR1 LNHDA, CDR2 SQIVND (reference sequence). The CDR3 DNA follows: TGTGCCAGTAGGGGGACTAGCGGGGCTTATGAGCAGTTCTTC. It specifies CASRGTSGAYEQFF.

This chain connects TRBV9 to TRBJ2-1; D ambiguous. The CDR3 contains 13 residues. Germline assignment: CDR1 SGDLS and CDR2 YYNGEE. Trimming left V 0 bases short and J 4 bases short, with 5 bases between. The CDR3 region has the DNA TGTGCCAGCAGCGTAGCTCCGTACAATGAGCAGTTCTTC. It specifies CASSVAPYNEQFF.

This rearrangement joins TRBV7-2 to TRBJ1-1, with D maybe TRBD1 (6 bases). The germline V gene encodes CDR1 SGHTA and CDR2 FQGNSA. The CDR3 consists of 16 residues. V was pared by 2 bases and J by 5 bases, with 18 bases between. CDR3 residues: CASSLPGTQWWTEAFF. CDR3 coding DNA: TGTGCCAGCAGCTTACCTGGGACACAATGGTGGACTGAAGCTTTCTTT. Using reference TRBV7-2 and TRBJ1-1 for the parts outside the CDR3, the full variable domain is GAGVSQSPSNKVTEKGKDVELRCDPISGHTALYWYRQSLGQGLEFLIYFQGNSAPDKSGLPSDRFSAERTGGSVSTLTIQRTQQEDSAVYLCASSLPGTQWWTEAFFGQGTRLTVV.

V is TRBV7-2 and J is TRBJ1-2, with a possible D match to TRBD1 (6 bases). The CDR3 covers 16 residues. Germline V gene data show CDR1 as SGHTA and CDR2 as FQGNSA. Trimming stripped 2 bases from V and 4 bases from J, with 17 bases between. The CDR3 reads CASSLFTGGGTYGYTF. CDR3 nucleotide sequence: TGTGCCAGCAGCTTATTTACTGGAGGGGGTACCTATGGCTACACCTTC.

The chain has TRBV14 and TRBJ2-3; D is unclear. V was cut by 1 base and J by 4 bases, with 9 bases left in between. The CDR3 has 14 residues. Per the germline V gene, CDR1 is SGHDN and CDR2 is FVKESK. As DNA, the CDR3 is TGTGCCAGCAGCCAAGCCTACAGAGCAGATACGCAGTATTTT. It translates to CASSQAYRADTQYF.

This clone was recorded only once. The chain employs TRBV23-1 and TRBJ1-3; TRBD1 aligns across 12 bases. TRBV23-1 is sorted into the ORF group, with uncertain function. The CDR3 spans 23 residues. Germline trimming cut 2 bases from V and 1 base from J; bases unmatched to any gene: 21. DNA of the CDR3: TGCGCCAGCAGTCAACCCCCGGGGCAACACCGGGACAGGGGGCGCCAATCTGGAAACACCATATATTTT. It specifies CASSQPPGQHRDRGRQSGNTIYF.

This chain connects TRBV5-1 to TRBJ2-7, with TRBD2 identical over 10 bases. Germline CDR1 SGHRS, CDR2 YFSETQ. After removal of 0 bases from V and 0 bases from J, the junction contained 6 bases not matched to a gene. The CDR3 sequence is 17 residues long. CDR3 region: CASSLGGLADLSYEQYF. The CDR3 DNA is TGCGCCAGCAGCTTGGGAGGACTAGCGGATCTCTCCTACGAGCAGTACTTC.

The chain combines TRBV6-5 with TRBJ2-2; 7 nucleotides line up with TRBD2. Looked up from germline, CDR1 is MNHEY and CDR2 is SVGAGI. With 10 bases clipped from V and 5 bases from J, the junction kept 7 bases outside the gene matches. CDR3 length: 13 residues. CDR3 protein: CAISGGLTGELFF. DNA for the CDR3: TGTGCCATATCGGGGGGATTGACCGGGGAGCTGTTTTTT.

This chain joins TRBV5-4 and TRBJ2-5; either TRBD1 or TRBD2 may supply D (6 bases each). Trimming removed 4 bases from V and 3 bases from J, with 19 bases in between. This CDR3 comprises 16 residues. CDR1 is SGHNT, CDR2 YYREEE, per germline (reference sequence). Here the CDR3 DNA reads TGTGCCAGCAGCCGCGTCCACTCGAGGGGGGAAGAGACCCAGTACTTC. This codes for CASSRVHSRGEETQYF.

V and J are TRBV18 and TRBJ2-1; 9 positions agree with TRBD2. The V gene's germline CDR1 is KGHSH and CDR2 LQKENI. CDR3 length: 14 amino acids. V dropped 0 bases and J dropped 6; count of bases not matched to a gene: 0. The CDR3 loop is CASSPPAGGNEQFF. The CDR3 DNA follows: TGTGCCAGCTCACCACCAGCGGGGGGCAATGAGCAGTTCTTC.

The V and J genes are TRBV7-5 and TRBJ2-6; the table calls TRBD1, which could not be checked here. TRBV7-5 is a listed pseudogene. CDR3 length: 17 residues. Here the CDR3 DNA reads TGTGCCAGAATGGACAGGAGTAGACAAAGTCGGGCCAACGTCCTGACTTTC. Translating it yields CARMDRSRQSRANVLTF.

The chain joins TRBV28 to TRBJ2-7, with a weak D call TRBD1 (5 bases). The CDR3 has 14 amino acids. The germline V gene has CDR1 MDHEN and CDR2 SYDVKM. The ends were cut back, 5 bases at V and 6 bases at J, with 17 bases in the middle. Here the CDR3 reads CASSHQGAPREQYF. The CDR3 DNA sequence: TGTGCCAGCAGTCACCAGGGTGCTCCCCGCGAGCAGTACTTC. The full variable domain, completed using reference TRBV28 and TRBJ2-7, is DVKVTQSSRYLVKRTGEKVFLECVQDMDHENMFWYRQDPGLGLRLIYFSYDVKMKEKGDIPEGYSVSREKKERFSLILESASTNQTSMYLCASSHQGAPREQYFGPGTRLTVT.

The chain is built from TRBV27 and TRBJ1-2; D not certain. The CDR3 has 14 amino acids. The V and J ends lost 5 bases and 3 bases respectively, with 13 bases between them. CDR1 and CDR2 from the germline V gene are MNHEY and SMNVEV (reference sequence). The CDR3 region is CASSPTTPYYGYTF. CDR3 nucleotide sequence: TGTGCCAGCAGTCCGACGACACCCTACTATGGCTACACCTTC.

This clone has only a few counts. The chain links TRBV4-1 to TRBJ2-1; D not resolved. V was cut by 4 bases and J by 3 bases, with 13 bases left in between. The CDR3 sequence is 15 residues long. Germline V gene lookup returns CDR1 MGHRA and CDR2 YSYEKL. This CDR3 reads CASSPVGRFYNEQFF. The CDR3 DNA follows: TGCGCCAGCAGCCCCGTGGGTCGGTTCTACAATGAGCAGTTCTTC.

The chain joins TRBV28 to TRBJ1-1; D is uncertain. The CDR3 sequence is 16 residues long. CDR1 is MDHEN, CDR2 SYDVKM, per germline. Deletions cut 3 bases from V and 0 bases from J, with 14 bases between. CDR3 residues: CASSFVLGLMNTEAFF. The CDR3 DNA sequence: TGTGCCAGCAGTTTCGTCTTGGGCCTCATGAACACTGAAGCTTTCTTT.

This chain links TRBV5-1 with TRBJ2-1, with D possibly matching TRBD2 (5 bases). This CDR3 contains 14 residues. Germline CDR1 SGHRS, CDR2 YFSETQ. The V and J ends lost 4 bases and 6 bases respectively, with 14 bases between them. CDR3 DNA sequence: TGCGCCAGCAGCACCCTCGCGGGTTTCAATGAGCAGTTCTTC. Translation: CASSTLAGFNEQFF.

This chain connects TRBV19 to TRBJ1-1; D is ambiguous. In germline, CDR1 is LNHDA, CDR2 SQIVND (reference sequence). The V end was cut by 0 bases, the J end by 2 bases, with 4 bases between. The length of the CDR3 is 13 residues. CDR3: CASSIDRNTEAFF. The CDR3 bases are TGTGCCAGTAGTATAGATCGAAACACTGAAGCTTTCTTT.

As regards this clone: Other DNA sequences in this sample translate to the same CDR3. V gene TRBV2 combines with J gene TRBJ1-6, with 7 positions matching TRBD1. The CDR3 spans 14 residues. Trimming at V came to 2 bases and at J to 9 bases, leaving 4 bases not matched to a gene. The germline V gene has CDR1 SNHLY and CDR2 FYNNEI. The chain's CDR3 is CASSERQGGSPLHF. Written as DNA, the CDR3 is TGTGCCAGCAGTGAACGACAGGGAGGTTCACCCCTCCACTTT.

This clone was recorded once. The gene calls are TRBV5-1 and TRBJ2-6; TRBD1 matches at 7 bases. Germline CDR1 and CDR2: SGHRS and YFSETQ. This CDR3 contains 18 residues. The V gene end was trimmed by 3 bases and the J gene end by 4 bases; junction bases not matched to a gene: 13. CDR3 DNA sequence: TGCGCCAGCAGCTCGAGAGGTGATCCGGGACAGGGGGCCAACGTCCTGACTTTC. Translated: CASSSRGDPGQGANVLTF.

The chain carries TRBV11-2 and TRBJ2-7; D ambiguous. V lost 1 base to trimming and J lost 6 bases, with 13 bases between them. The CDR3 is 14 residues long. The V gene's germline CDR1 is SGHAT and CDR2 FQNNGV. CDR3 region: CASSLGNGVGEQYF. As DNA, the CDR3 is TGTGCCAGCAGCTTAGGTAATGGTGTCGGCGAGCAGTACTTC.

The table lists this clone with a few counts. The V call is TRBV7-2, the J call TRBJ2-7; D gene ambiguous. Germline loops: CDR1 SGHTA, CDR2 FQGNSA. The CDR3 length is 14 residues. V dropped 0 bases and J dropped 3 bases, with 9 bases sitting between them. The CDR3 DNA sequence: TGTGCCAGCAGCTTAGCGGGATTCTACTACGAGCAGTACTTC. Protein: CASSLAGFYYEQYF.

The chain has TRBV4-1 and TRBJ2-3; D is unresolved. CDR1 is MGHRA, CDR2 YSYEKL, per germline. Trimming shortened V by 0 bases and J by 4 bases, and 5 bases separated the two germline ends. The CDR3 runs to 13 residues. This chain's CDR3 is CASSQDWADTQYF. The CDR3 nucleotides are TGCGCCAGCAGCCAAGATTGGGCAGATACGCAGTATTTT.

The count of this clone is one. The CDR3 sequence: CASTPQGWETQYF. CDR3 nucleotide sequence: TGCGCCAGCACACCACAGGGTTGGGAGACCCAGTACTTC. The chain links TRBV5-1 to TRBJ2-5, with a tentative D call TRBD1 (6 bases). V lost 6 bases and J 5 bases, leaving 14 bases between the germline ends. Germline CDR1 and CDR2: SGHRS and YFSETQ. The length of the CDR3 is 13 residues.

Only a few counts were recorded for this clone. The chain combines TRBV29-1 with TRBJ2-3; possible D gene TRBD1, 6 bases. Germline V CDR1 and CDR2: SQVTM, ANQGSEA. Deletions cut 4 bases from V and 6 bases from J, with 14 bases between. The CDR3 spans 13 residues. The CDR3 spells CSVAVGGRDTQYF. CDR3 bases: TGCAGCGTTGCTGTAGGGGGTAGGGATACGCAGTATTTT.

The chain combines TRBV9 with TRBJ1-6; D gene unclear. Per the germline V gene, CDR1 is SGDLS and CDR2 is YYNGEE. Trimming pared 4 bases from V and 0 bases from J, leaving 11 bases between. This CDR3 is built from 16 residues. CDR3 residues: CASSPALSSYNSPLHF. The CDR3 nucleotides are TGTGCCAGCAGCCCAGCTCTAAGCTCCTATAATTCACCCCTCCACTTT.

The DNA for the CDR3 is TGTGCCAGTAGTACAGGACTAGCGGGGGGAGCCTACGAGCAGTACTTC. Protein sequence: CASSTGLAGGAYEQYF. The rearrangement uses TRBV19 and TRBJ2-7; 14 nucleotides match TRBD2. V was clipped by 4 bases and J by 2 bases; unmatched bases: 4. The V gene's germline CDR1 is LNHDA and CDR2 SQIVND (reference sequence). The CDR3 has 16 amino acids.

The chain links TRBV7-9 to TRBJ1-2; no reliable D call. Trimming cost V 5 bases and J 4 bases, with 14 bases left between them. CDR1 is SEHNR, CDR2 FQNEAQ, per germline (reference sequence). The CDR3 extends over 14 amino acids. The CDR3 reads CASSPWEGGYGYTF. CDR3 coding DNA: TGTGCCAGCAGCCCTTGGGAGGGTGGCTATGGCTACACCTTC.

This CDR3 reads CASSPDKRNIQYF. The CDR3 nucleotides are TGTGCCAGCAGTCCCGACAAACGAAACATTCAGTACTTC. J is TRBJ2-4 and V is TRBV6-5; D is ambiguous. Between the trimmed V and J ends, which lost 5 bases and 6 bases, there was a span of 11 bases. This CDR3 comprises 13 residues. CDR1 and CDR2 (germline): MNHEY, SVGAGI.

This clone is labeled as medium-sized (0.01 to 0.1%). J is TRBJ2-7 and V is TRBV4-2; D might be TRBD1 (6 bases). This CDR3 is built from 16 residues. Germline loops: CDR1 LGHNA, CDR2 YNFKEQ. The germline V and J ends were trimmed by 1 base and 3 bases, with 16 bases remaining between them. CDR3 amino acids: CASSQGAETGYYEQYF. In DNA form, the CDR3 reads TGTGCCAGCAGCCAAGGGGCTGAGACAGGATACTACGAGCAGTACTTC.